This TCR beta chain was identified in a study of T cells expressing NK-cell markers. Overall study results and limits: The study found dominant NKG2C+ clonotypes at 1.0-7.0% of CD8+ T cells in six donors. These clonotypes, the leaders elsewhere, also led the CD3+CD56-NKG2C+ fraction in a handful of donors.

This CDR3 contains 14 residues. Germline loops: CDR1 MNHEY, CDR2 SVGAGI. As the method of synthesis, 5'RACE template switching with UMIs yielded TCR beta cDNA. TCRdb re-called the 5' RACE reads and gives one entry per CDR3 protein, without DNA. The specimen's table records 350,000 to 500,000 distinct CDR3 sequences. In the case of this clonotype: The antigen remains unidentified.

J is TRBJ2-2 and V is TRBV6-5. This receptor was taken from a woman aged 18 to 75 in good health. The sample taken for sequencing was blood T cells: a sorted CD56 or NKG2C T cell subset, CD4+ or CD8+ T cells, or bulk PBMC T cells (not recorded which). CDR3: CASSLQSNTGELFF.